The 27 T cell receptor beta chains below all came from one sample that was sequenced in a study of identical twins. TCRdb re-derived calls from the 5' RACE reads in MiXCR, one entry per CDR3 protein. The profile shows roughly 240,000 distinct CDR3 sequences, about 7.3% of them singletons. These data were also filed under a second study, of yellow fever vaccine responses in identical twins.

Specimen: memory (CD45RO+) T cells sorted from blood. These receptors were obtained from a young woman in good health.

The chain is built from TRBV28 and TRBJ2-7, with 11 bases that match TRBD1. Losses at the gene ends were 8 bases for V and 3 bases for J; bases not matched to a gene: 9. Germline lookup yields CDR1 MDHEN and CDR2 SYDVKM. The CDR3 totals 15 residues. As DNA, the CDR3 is TGTGCCAGCTCCCCCGAGGGGACAGGGGGCTACGAGCAGTACTTC. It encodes CASSPEGTGGYEQYF.

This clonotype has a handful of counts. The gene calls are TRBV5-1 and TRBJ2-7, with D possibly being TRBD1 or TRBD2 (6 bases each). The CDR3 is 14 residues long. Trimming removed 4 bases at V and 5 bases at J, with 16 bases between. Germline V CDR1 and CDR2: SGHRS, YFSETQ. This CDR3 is CASSPRGGSNEQYF. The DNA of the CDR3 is TGCGCCAGCAGCCCTAGAGGGGGGTCCAACGAGCAGTACTTC.

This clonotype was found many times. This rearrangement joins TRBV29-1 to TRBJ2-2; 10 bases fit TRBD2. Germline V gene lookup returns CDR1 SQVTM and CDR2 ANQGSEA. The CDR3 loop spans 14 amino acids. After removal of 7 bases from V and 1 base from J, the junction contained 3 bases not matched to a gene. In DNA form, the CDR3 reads TGCAGCGCCCGGACTAGCGGGAACACCGGGGAGCTGTTTTTT. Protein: CSARTSGNTGELFF.

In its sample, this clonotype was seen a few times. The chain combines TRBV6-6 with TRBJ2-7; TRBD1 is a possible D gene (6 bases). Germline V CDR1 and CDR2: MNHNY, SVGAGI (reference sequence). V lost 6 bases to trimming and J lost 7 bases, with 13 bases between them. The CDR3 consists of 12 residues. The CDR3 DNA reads TGTGCCAGCAGCCCGACAGGAGGTGAGCAGTACGTC. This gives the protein CASSPTGGEQYV.

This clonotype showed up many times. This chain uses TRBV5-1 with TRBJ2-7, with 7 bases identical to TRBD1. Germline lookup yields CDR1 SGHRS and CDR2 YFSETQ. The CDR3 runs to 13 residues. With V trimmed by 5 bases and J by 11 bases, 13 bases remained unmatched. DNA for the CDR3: TGCGCCAGCAGTCTCGCCCTTGACAGGGCGAAGTACTTC. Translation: CASSLALDRAKYF.

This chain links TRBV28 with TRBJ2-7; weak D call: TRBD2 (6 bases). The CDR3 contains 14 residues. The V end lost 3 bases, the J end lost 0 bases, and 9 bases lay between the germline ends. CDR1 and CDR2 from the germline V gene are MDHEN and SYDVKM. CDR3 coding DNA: TGTGCCAGCAGTTTTGAGGAGGGCTCCTACGAGCAGTACTTC. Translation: CASSFEEGSYEQYF.

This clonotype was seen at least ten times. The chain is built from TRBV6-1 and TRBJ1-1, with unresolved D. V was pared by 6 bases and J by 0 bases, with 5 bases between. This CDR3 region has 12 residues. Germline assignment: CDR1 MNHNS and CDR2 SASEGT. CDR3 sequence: CASRRMNTEAFF. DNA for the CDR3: TGTGCCAGCAGAAGAATGAACACTGAAGCTTTCTTT.

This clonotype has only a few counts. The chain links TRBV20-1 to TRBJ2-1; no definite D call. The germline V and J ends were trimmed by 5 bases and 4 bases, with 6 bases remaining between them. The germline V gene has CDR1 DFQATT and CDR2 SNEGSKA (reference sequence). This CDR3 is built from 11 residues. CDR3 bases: TGCAGTGCTGAAAGGTACAATGAGCAGTTCTTC. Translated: CSAERYNEQFF.

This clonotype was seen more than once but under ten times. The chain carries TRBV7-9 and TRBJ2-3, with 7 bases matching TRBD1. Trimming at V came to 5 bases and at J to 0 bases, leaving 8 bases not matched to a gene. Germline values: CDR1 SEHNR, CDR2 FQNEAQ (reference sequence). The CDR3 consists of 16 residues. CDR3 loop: CASSQQSRGSTDTQYF. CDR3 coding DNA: TGTGCCAGCAGCCAGCAATCCAGGGGGAGCACAGATACGCAGTATTTT.

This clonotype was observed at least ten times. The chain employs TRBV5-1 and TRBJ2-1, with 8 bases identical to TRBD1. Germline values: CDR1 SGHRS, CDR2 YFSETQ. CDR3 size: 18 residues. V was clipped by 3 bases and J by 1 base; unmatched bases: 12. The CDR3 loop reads CASSYGQGAQPSYNEQFF. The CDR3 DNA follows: TGCGCCAGCAGCTACGGACAGGGTGCCCAACCGTCCTACAATGAGCAGTTCTTC.

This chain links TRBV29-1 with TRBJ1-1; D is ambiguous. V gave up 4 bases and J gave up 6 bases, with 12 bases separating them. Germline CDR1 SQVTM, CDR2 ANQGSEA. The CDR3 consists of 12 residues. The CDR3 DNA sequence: TGCAGCGTTGGGGCATCTTTCGCTGAAGCTTTCTTT. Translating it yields CSVGASFAEAFF. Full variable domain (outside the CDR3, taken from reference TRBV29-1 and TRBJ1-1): SAVISQKPSRDICQRGTSLTIQCQVDSQVTMMFWYRQQPGQSLTLIATANQGSEATYESGFVIDKFPISRPNLTFSTLTVSNMSPEDSSIYLCSVGASFAEAFFGQGTRLTVV.

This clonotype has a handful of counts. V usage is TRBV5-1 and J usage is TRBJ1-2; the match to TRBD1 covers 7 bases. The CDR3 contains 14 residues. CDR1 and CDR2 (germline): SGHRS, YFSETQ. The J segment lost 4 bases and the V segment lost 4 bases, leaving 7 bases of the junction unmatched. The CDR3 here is CASSPTGVPYGYTF. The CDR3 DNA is TGCGCCAGCAGCCCCACAGGGGTCCCCTATGGCTACACCTTC.

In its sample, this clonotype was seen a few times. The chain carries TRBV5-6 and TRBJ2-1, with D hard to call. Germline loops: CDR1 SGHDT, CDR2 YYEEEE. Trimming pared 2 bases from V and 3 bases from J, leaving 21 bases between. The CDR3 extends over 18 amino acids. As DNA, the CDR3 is TGTGCCAGCAGCTTAGGAAGAATTTCGGATTCAGGCTACAATGAGCAGTTCTTC. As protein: CASSLGRISDSGYNEQFF.

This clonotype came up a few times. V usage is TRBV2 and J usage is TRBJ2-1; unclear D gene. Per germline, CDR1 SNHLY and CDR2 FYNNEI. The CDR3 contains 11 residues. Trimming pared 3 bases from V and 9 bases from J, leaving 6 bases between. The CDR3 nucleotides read TGTGCCAGCAGTGAGTTGAGTGAGCAGTTCTTC. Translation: CASSELSEQFF.

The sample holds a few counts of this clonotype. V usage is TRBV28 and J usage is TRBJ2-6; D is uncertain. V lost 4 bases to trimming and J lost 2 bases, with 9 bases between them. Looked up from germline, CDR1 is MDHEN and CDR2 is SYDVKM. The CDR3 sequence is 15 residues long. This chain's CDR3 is CASSSSRTGANVLTF. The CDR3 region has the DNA TGTGCCAGCAGTTCTTCTAGGACTGGGGCCAACGTCCTGACTTTC. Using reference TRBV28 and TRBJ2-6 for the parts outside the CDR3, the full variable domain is DVKVTQSSRYLVKRTGEKVFLECVQDMDHENMFWYRQDPGLGLRLIYFSYDVKMKEKGDIPEGYSVSREKKERFSLILESASTNQTSMYLCASSSSRTGANVLTFGAGSRLTVL.

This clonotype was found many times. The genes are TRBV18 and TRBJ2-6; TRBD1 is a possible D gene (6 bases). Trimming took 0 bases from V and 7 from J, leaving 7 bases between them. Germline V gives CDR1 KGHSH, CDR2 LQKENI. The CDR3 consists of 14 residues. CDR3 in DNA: TGTGCCAGCTCACCACCACAGGGCGCCAACGTCCTGACTTTC. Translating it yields CASSPPQGANVLTF. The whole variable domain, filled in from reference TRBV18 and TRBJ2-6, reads NAGVMQNPRHLVRRRGQEARLRCSPMKGHSHVYWYRQLPEEGLKFMVYLQKENIIDESGMPKERFSAEFPKEGPSILRIQQVVRGDSAAYFCASSPPQGANVLTFGAGSRLTVL.

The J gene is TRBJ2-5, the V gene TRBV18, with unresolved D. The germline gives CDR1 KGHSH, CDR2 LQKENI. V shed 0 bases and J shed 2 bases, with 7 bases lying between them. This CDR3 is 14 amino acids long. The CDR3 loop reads CASSPPMVQETQYF. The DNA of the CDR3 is TGTGCCAGCTCACCACCGATGGTTCAAGAGACCCAGTACTTC.

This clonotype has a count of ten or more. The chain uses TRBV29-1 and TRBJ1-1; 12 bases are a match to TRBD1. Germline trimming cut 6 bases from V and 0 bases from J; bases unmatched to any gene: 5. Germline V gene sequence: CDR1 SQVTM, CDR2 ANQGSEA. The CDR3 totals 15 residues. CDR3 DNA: TGCAGCGTCCGGGGGACAGGGGGCATGAACACTGAAGCTTTCTTT. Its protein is CSVRGTGGMNTEAFF.

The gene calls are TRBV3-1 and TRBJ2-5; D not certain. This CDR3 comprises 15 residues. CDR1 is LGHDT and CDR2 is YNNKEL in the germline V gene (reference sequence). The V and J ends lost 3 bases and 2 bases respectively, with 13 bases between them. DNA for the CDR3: TGTGCCAGCAGCCATCCGGTGGGAATTCAAGAGACCCAGTACTTC. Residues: CASSHPVGIQETQYF.

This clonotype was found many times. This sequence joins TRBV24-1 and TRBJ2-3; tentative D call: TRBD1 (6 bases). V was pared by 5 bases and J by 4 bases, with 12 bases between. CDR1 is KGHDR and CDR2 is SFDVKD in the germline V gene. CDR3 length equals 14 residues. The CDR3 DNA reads TGTGCCACCAGTGTAACAGGGAGCCCAGATACGCAGTATTTT. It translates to CATSVTGSPDTQYF.

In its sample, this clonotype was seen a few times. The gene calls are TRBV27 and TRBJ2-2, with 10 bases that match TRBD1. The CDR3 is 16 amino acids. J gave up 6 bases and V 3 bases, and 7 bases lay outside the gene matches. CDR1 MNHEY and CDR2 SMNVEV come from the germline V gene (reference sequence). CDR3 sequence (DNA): TGTGCCAGCAGTTTGGCCGGGACAGGGGCCCCCGGGGAGCTGTTTTTT. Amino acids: CASSLAGTGAPGELFF.

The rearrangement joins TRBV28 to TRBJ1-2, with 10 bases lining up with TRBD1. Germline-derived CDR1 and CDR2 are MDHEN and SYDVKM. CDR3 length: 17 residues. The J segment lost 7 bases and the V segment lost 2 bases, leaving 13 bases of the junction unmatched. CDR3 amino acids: CASSLAGTGAGGVGYTF. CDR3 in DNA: TGTGCCAGCAGTTTAGCTGGGACAGGGGCTGGGGGGGTTGGCTACACCTTC.

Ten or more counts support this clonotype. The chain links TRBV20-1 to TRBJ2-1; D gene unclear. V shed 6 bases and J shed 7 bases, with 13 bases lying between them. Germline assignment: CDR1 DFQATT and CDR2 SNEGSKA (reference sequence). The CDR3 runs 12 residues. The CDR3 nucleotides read TGCAGTGCCAGACACCCCCGGAATGAGCAGTTCTTC. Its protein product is CSARHPRNEQFF.

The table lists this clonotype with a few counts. The CDR3 region has the DNA TGTGCCAGCAGGGTGGACAGCCCTTATTTCAACACTGAAGCTTTCTTT. Amino acid sequence: CASRVDSPYFNTEAFF. The rearrangement uses TRBV2 and TRBJ1-1; TRBD1 is a possible D gene (6 bases). Per the germline V gene, CDR1 is SNHLY and CDR2 is FYNNEI. Deletions cut 6 bases from V and 2 bases from J, with 19 bases between. This CDR3 contains 16 residues.

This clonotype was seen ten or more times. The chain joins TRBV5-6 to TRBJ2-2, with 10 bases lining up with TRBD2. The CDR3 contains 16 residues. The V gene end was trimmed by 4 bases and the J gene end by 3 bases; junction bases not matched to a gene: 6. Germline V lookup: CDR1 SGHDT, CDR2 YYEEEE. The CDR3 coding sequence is TGTGCCAGCAGCAGGACTAGCGGACACCACACCGGGGAGCTGTTTTTT. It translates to CASSRTSGHHTGELFF.

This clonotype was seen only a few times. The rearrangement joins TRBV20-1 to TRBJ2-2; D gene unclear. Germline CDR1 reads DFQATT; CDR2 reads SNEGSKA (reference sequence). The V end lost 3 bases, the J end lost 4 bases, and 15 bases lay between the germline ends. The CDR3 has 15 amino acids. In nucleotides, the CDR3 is TGCAGTGCTAGTTTCTTAGTAGGTGGCACCGGGGAGCTGTTTTTT. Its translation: CSASFLVGGTGELFF.

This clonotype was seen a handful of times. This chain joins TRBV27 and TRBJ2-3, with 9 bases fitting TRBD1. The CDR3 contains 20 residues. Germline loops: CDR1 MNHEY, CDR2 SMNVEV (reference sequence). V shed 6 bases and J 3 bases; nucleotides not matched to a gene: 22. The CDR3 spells CASSLKDPGQGSWSTDTQYF. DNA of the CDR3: TGTGCCAGCAGCCTAAAGGATCCGGGACAGGGTTCTTGGAGTACAGATACGCAGTATTTT.